The clone carrying this T cell receptor beta chain occurred a few times. Its antigen is undetermined. These data come from a study of identical twins. Broader study findings: Fewer insertions marked abundant cord blood beta clonotypes; young adult naive trended weakly, memory not at all.

In TCRdb, the 5' RACE reads were re-called with MiXCR into one record per CDR3 protein. The sample carries roughly 700,000 distinct CDR3 sequences, over 8.5% recorded once. This CDR3 has 14 residues. V was trimmed by 4 bases and J by 8 bases, leaving 18 bases between them. The germline V gene encodes CDR1 DFQATT and CDR2 SNEGSKA (reference sequence). These same data were also listed under a study on yellow fever vaccine responses in identical twins.

The chain is built from TRBV20-1 and TRBJ2-1, with a weak D call TRBD2 (6 bases). Specimen: PBMCs. This clonotype originated in a young woman in good health. The CDR3: CSAKGPLASDEQFF. Here the CDR3 DNA reads TGCAGTGCTAAGGGTCCCCTAGCGTCGGATGAGCAGTTCTTC.